The next 32 T cell receptor beta chains were all read from a single sample in a study of cytomegalovirus exposure and HLA in healthy donors. This PCR relied on a set of 60 Vbeta primers and 13 Jbeta primers. Sequenced by immunoSEQ multiplex PCR; TCRdb stores in-frame clones only, minus some. The clone table shows about 160,000 clones, with the ten largest holding roughly 2%. The specimen sequenced was PBMCs. These receptors all stem from a man aged 30 to 45 in good health and CMV-seronegative.

The chain links TRBV5-1 to TRBJ2-2, with unresolved D. The V gene lost 0 bases and the J gene lost 7 bases, with 13 bases spanning the gap. Germline V lookup: CDR1 SGHRS, CDR2 YFSETQ. The CDR3 is made up of 15 amino acids. The CDR3 sequence is CASSLDPLIIGELFF. The CDR3 nucleotides are TGCGCCAGCAGCTTGGATCCACTTATCATCGGGGAGCTGTTTTTT.

V and J are TRBV10-1 and TRBJ2-3; a possible D gene is TRBD2 (6 bases). The CDR3 extends over 13 amino acids. V gave up 7 bases and J gave up 5 bases, with 13 bases separating them. The germline gives CDR1 WNHNN, CDR2 SYGVQD (reference sequence). The DNA for the CDR3 is TGCGCCAGCACCTTGAGAGCGGGAGATACGCAGTATTTT. This sequence encodes CASTLRAGDTQYF.

V gene TRBV4-3 combines with J gene TRBJ1-4, with 9 positions matching TRBD1. CDR1 is LGHNA and CDR2 is YSLEER in the germline V gene. V was pared by 2 bases and J by 2 bases, with 18 bases of the junction left unmatched. This CDR3 is 21 amino acids long. The CDR3 bases are TGCGCCAGCAGCCAAAGAAGGGTACAGGGGGCGCGGTCAGGGACTAATGAAAAACTGTTTTTT. Its protein product is CASSQRRVQGARSGTNEKLFF.

V and J are TRBV28 and TRBJ2-3; 12 bases are a match to TRBD2. With V trimmed by 7 bases and J by 4 bases, 9 bases remained unmatched. CDR3 length equals 16 residues. From germline, CDR1 is MDHEN and CDR2 SYDVKM. As DNA, the CDR3 is TGTGCCAGCACCTCCCCGACTAGCGGGAGCCCAGATACGCAGTATTTT. Encoded protein: CASTSPTSGSPDTQYF. The variable domain in full, completed from reference TRBV28 and TRBJ2-3, reads DVKVTQSSRYLVKRTGEKVFLECVQDMDHENMFWYRQDPGLGLRLIYFSYDVKMKEKGDIPEGYSVSREKKERFSLILESASTNQTSMYLCASTSPTSGSPDTQYFGPGTRLTVL.

The chain carries TRBV2 and TRBJ1-2; TRBD1 matches 7 bases. The CDR3 length is 16 residues. Germline assignment: CDR1 SNHLY and CDR2 FYNNEI. Germline trimming cut 8 bases from V and 4 bases from J; bases unmatched to any gene: 16. The CDR3 here is CASGNSEGGAGYGYTF. In DNA, the CDR3 is TGTGCCAGCGGAAACTCGGAAGGGGGCGCAGGCTATGGCTACACCTTC.

This sequence joins TRBV5-1 and TRBJ2-2; a weak D match, TRBD2 (6 bases). V dropped 4 bases and J dropped 0 bases, with 13 bases sitting between them. Germline-derived CDR1 and CDR2 are SGHRS and YFSETQ. CDR3 length equals 16 residues. The CDR3 region is CASSPGLRPNTGELFF. The CDR3 region has the DNA TGCGCCAGCAGCCCGGGACTGCGCCCGAACACCGGGGAGCTGTTTTTT.

V is TRBV6-4 and J is TRBJ2-3; 11 bases fit TRBD1. This CDR3 is built from 14 residues. V shed 6 bases, J shed 4 bases, and the junction held 3 bases outside the gene matches. CDR1 is MRHNA, CDR2 SNTAGT, per germline. The DNA of the CDR3 is TGTGCCAGCAGCGGACAGGGGGCTCCAGATACGCAGTATTTT. Its translation: CASSGQGAPDTQYF.

This rearrangement joins TRBV30 to TRBJ2-5; no definite D call. The CDR3 contains 14 residues. Between the trimmed V and J ends, which lost 1 base and 0 bases, there was a span of 9 bases. CDR1 and CDR2 from the germline V gene are GTSNPN and SVGIG (reference sequence). CDR3 sequence reads: CAWSDNHYQETQYF. The DNA of the CDR3 is TGTGCCTGGAGTGATAACCACTACCAAGAGACCCAGTACTTC.

This rearrangement joins TRBV10-3 to TRBJ2-7; TRBD1 matches at 7 bases. V shed 6 bases, J shed 1 base, and the junction held 9 bases outside the gene matches. CDR3 length: 15 amino acids. Germline V gene sequence: CDR1 ENHRY, CDR2 SYGVKD. The CDR3 loop is CAISPGPRGSYEQYF. The DNA for the CDR3 is TGTGCCATCAGCCCGGGACCCAGGGGGTCCTACGAGCAGTACTTC.

This chain connects TRBV15 to TRBJ1-1; D unresolved. The V end was cut by 1 base, the J end by 0 bases, with 15 bases between. The germline CDR1 and CDR2 sequences are LNHNV and YYDKDF (reference sequence). The CDR3 extends over 17 amino acids. CDR3 in DNA: TGTGCCACCAGCAGAGTCCGGGGTTTGGGCATGAACACTGAAGCTTTCTTT. As protein: CATSRVRGLGMNTEAFF.

This rearrangement joins TRBV7-2 to TRBJ1-1; no reliable D call. Germline CDR1 and CDR2: SGHTA and FQGNSA. V was cut by 1 base and J by 1 base, with 10 bases left in between. This CDR3 contains 15 residues. The CDR3 sequence is CASSLVGSPNTEAFF. The CDR3 bases are TGTGCCAGCAGCTTAGTGGGCAGCCCGAACACTGAAGCTTTCTTT.

The chain uses TRBV19 and TRBJ2-1, with 7 bases fitting TRBD2. Germline CDR1 and CDR2: LNHDA and SQIVND (reference sequence). The CDR3 has 15 amino acids. V trimming: 3 bases; J trimming: 2 bases; junction bases outside the gene matches: 4. The CDR3 sequence: CASSMRRGAYNEQFF. The CDR3 DNA reads as TGTGCCAGTAGTATGCGACGGGGGGCCTACAATGAGCAGTTCTTC.

The chain combines TRBV7-9 with TRBJ1-1; TRBD1 agrees at 7 bases. CDR1 is SEHNR and CDR2 is FQNEAQ in the germline V gene (reference sequence). V lost 5 bases, J lost 3 bases, and 18 bases stayed unmatched. The CDR3 extends over 18 amino acids. CDR3 in DNA: TGTGCCAGCAGCGCCCCCCCCTCGACAGGGTTGGGGGACACTGAAGCTTTCTTT. Translation gives CASSAPPSTGLGDTEAFF.

V gene TRBV20-1 combines with J gene TRBJ2-5; D is undetermined. V lost 0 bases to trimming and J lost 4 bases, with 3 bases between them. There are 11 residues in the CDR3. Germline V gives CDR1 DFQATT, CDR2 SNEGSKA (reference sequence). Here the CDR3 reads CSARDLETQYF. CDR3 bases: TGCAGTGCTAGAGATCTAGAGACCCAGTACTTC.

This chain joins TRBV6-4 and TRBJ2-1, with 10 bases fitting TRBD2. V trimming: 4 bases; J trimming: 6 bases; junction bases outside the gene matches: 6. Looked up from germline, CDR1 is MRHNA and CDR2 is SNTAGT. The CDR3 is made up of 15 amino acids. This CDR3 is CASSAAAGGRNEQFF. The DNA for the CDR3 is TGTGCCAGCAGTGCCGCAGCGGGAGGGCGCAATGAGCAGTTCTTC.

This rearrangement joins TRBV30 to TRBJ2-7, with 15 bases matching TRBD2. CDR1 is GTSNPN and CDR2 is SVGIG in the germline V gene (reference sequence). With 5 bases clipped from V and 5 bases from J, the junction kept 13 bases outside the gene matches. CDR3 length equals 17 residues. CDR3 coding DNA: TGTGCCTGGGGCCCTCCAGGACTAGCGGGAGGGCCCCACGAGCAGTACTTC. Residues: CAWGPPGLAGGPHEQYF.

V and J are TRBV6-6 and TRBJ1-4; 7 bases match TRBD1. CDR3 length: 14 residues. The germline CDR1 and CDR2 sequences are MNHNY and SVGAGI (reference sequence). V was clipped by 5 bases and J by 6 bases; unmatched bases: 6. The CDR3 reads CASSTGDGYEKLFF. CDR3 nucleotide sequence: TGTGCCAGCAGTACAGGGGACGGGTATGAAAAACTGTTTTTT.

Points on this clone: The junction shows a germline mismatch at one end, possibly a read error. The V and J genes are TRBV29-1 and TRBJ2-1; 13 positions match TRBD2. The germline gives CDR1 SQVTM, CDR2 ANQGSEA. The CDR3 has 14 residues. In DNA, the CDR3 is TGCGGCGTCGTAACTAGCGGGAGGGTCAATGAGCAGTTCTTC. Protein product: CGVVTSGRVNEQFF.

The chain joins TRBV9 to TRBJ2-7, with TRBD2 identical over 7 bases. The CDR3 is made up of 14 amino acids. Germline lookup yields CDR1 SGDLS and CDR2 YYNGEE. With V trimmed by 2 bases and J by 3 bases, 5 bases remained unmatched. The CDR3 here is CASSVGLAVYEQYF. The CDR3 DNA reads as TGTGCCAGCAGCGTTGGGCTAGCGGTCTACGAGCAGTACTTC.

The V gene is TRBV19, the J gene TRBJ2-3; D unresolved. The CDR3 extends over 13 amino acids. Trimming removed 6 bases at V and 1 base at J, with 8 bases between. Per germline, CDR1 LNHDA and CDR2 SQIVND (reference sequence). The CDR3 DNA follows: TGTGCCAGTAGAACAGAAGGCACAGATACGCAGTATTTT. This gives the protein CASRTEGTDTQYF.

The chain has TRBV6-6 and TRBJ2-1, with a possible D match to TRBD2 (6 bases). Germline assignment: CDR1 MNHNY and CDR2 SVGAGI (reference sequence). Trimming left V 6 bases short and J 6 bases short, with 18 bases between. The CDR3 consists of 15 residues. The CDR3 DNA reads TGTGCCAGCAGACGCCCGGGAGTTGGAAGCAATGAGCAGTTCTTC. It is translated as CASRRPGVGSNEQFF.

The gene calls are TRBV27 and TRBJ1-1; TRBD1 agrees at 8 bases. CDR1 MNHEY and CDR2 SMNVEV come from the germline V gene (reference sequence). The CDR3 is 14 amino acids. The V and J ends lost 6 bases and 1 base, in that order; junction bases with no gene match: 4. The CDR3 is CASRTGTGNTEAFF. The DNA of the CDR3 is TGTGCCAGCAGAACCGGGACAGGGAACACTGAAGCTTTCTTT.

The V and J genes are TRBV5-1 and TRBJ1-4, with 9 bases lining up with TRBD1. The CDR3 is 14 residues long. V shed 1 base and J 7 bases; nucleotides not matched to a gene: 2. CDR1 is SGHRS, CDR2 YFSETQ, per germline. CDR3 nucleotide sequence: TGCGCCAGCAGCTTGACAGGGGGCGGTGAAAAACTGTTTTTT. Encoded protein: CASSLTGGGEKLFF. The variable domain in full, with the rest retrieved from reference TRBV5-1 and TRBJ1-4, is KAGVTQTPRYLIKTRGQQVTLSCSPISGHRSVSWYQQTPGQGLQFLFEYFSETQRNKGNFPGRFSGRQFSNSRSEMNVSTLELGDSALYLCASSLTGGGEKLFFGSGTQLSVL.

This chain connects TRBV30 to TRBJ2-3; no clear D gene. Trimming removed 4 bases from V and 2 bases from J, with 13 bases in between. From germline, CDR1 is GTSNPN and CDR2 SVGIG (reference sequence). The length of the CDR3 is 14 residues. The CDR3 spells CAWTVGYFTDTQYF. In DNA, the CDR3 is TGTGCCTGGACTGTCGGTTATTTCACAGATACGCAGTATTTT.

This sequence joins TRBV23-1 and TRBJ2-1, with 10 bases lining up with TRBD2. TRBV23-1 is an ORF; its function is uncertain. The CDR3 extends over 14 amino acids. Unmatched junction bases numbered 6, after V lost 8 bases and J lost 5 bases. CDR3: CASASSGSNNEQFF. For the CDR3, the DNA is TGCGCCAGCGCTTCTAGCGGGAGTAACAATGAGCAGTTCTTC.

This chain links TRBV14 with TRBJ2-1; a possible D gene is TRBD2 (6 bases). V lost 4 bases and J 3 bases, leaving 10 bases between the germline ends. The CDR3 spans 14 residues. Per germline, CDR1 SGHDN and CDR2 FVKESK. As DNA, the CDR3 is TGTGCCAGCAGCCGGCGGGGTGTCTACAATGAGCAGTTCTTC. Translation: CASSRRGVYNEQFF.

The V and J genes are TRBV28 and TRBJ2-5, with no clear D. CDR3 length: 16 amino acids. Trimming stripped 7 bases from V and 3 bases from J, with 21 bases between. The germline CDR1 and CDR2 sequences are MDHEN and SYDVKM. The chain's CDR3 is CASTMRINSFKETQYF. CDR3 DNA: TGTGCCAGCACCATGAGAATAAACAGTTTTAAAGAGACCCAGTACTTC. The complete variable domain, with remaining parts taken from reference TRBV28 and TRBJ2-5, reads DVKVTQSSRYLVKRTGEKVFLECVQDMDHENMFWYRQDPGLGLRLIYFSYDVKMKEKGDIPEGYSVSREKKERFSLILESASTNQTSMYLCASTMRINSFKETQYFGPGTRLLVL.

The chain couples TRBV4-1 to TRBJ2-1; 7 nucleotides agree with TRBD1. This CDR3 region has 16 residues. V lost 2 bases and J lost 7; bases outside the gene matches: 11. Germline CDR1 and CDR2: MGHRA and YSYEKL. The CDR3: CASSQLALGQTNEQFF. CDR3 DNA: TGCGCCAGCAGCCAACTCGCACTGGGACAGACTAATGAGCAGTTCTTC.

The chain employs TRBV7-9 and TRBJ2-7; 12 positions agree with TRBD2. V lost 11 bases to trimming and J lost 3 bases; unmatched junction nucleotides: 8. The CDR3 covers 14 residues. Looked up from germline, CDR1 is SEHNR and CDR2 is FQNEAQ (reference sequence). CDR3 coding DNA: TGTGCCGGCGAGACTAGCGGGGGACACTACGAGCAGTACTTC. Translation gives CAGETSGGHYEQYF. Full variable domain (rest looked up from reference TRBV7-9 and TRBJ2-7): DTGVSQNPRHKITKRGQNVTFRCDPISEHNRLYWYRQTLGQGPEFLTYFQNEAQLEKSRLLSDRFSAERPKGSFSTLEIQRTEQGDSAMYLCAGETSGGHYEQYFGPGTRLTVT.

This chain connects TRBV11-3 to TRBJ2-5; D is possibly TRBD1 (5 bases). CDR3 length: 13 residues. V lost 6 bases and J lost 1, with 9 bases in between. CDR1 is SGHNT and CDR2 is YENEEA in the germline V gene. The CDR3, as DNA: TGTGCCAGCAGTCAGGGTCCCCAAGAGACCCAGTACTTC. Translated, it gives CASSQGPQETQYF.

The J gene is TRBJ1-6, the V gene TRBV27, with 8 bases fitting TRBD1. The V and J ends lost 3 bases and 0 bases, in that order; junction bases with no gene match: 10. The CDR3 spans 19 residues. Germline V gene lookup returns CDR1 MNHEY and CDR2 SMNVEV (reference sequence). The CDR3 DNA reads TGTGCCAGCAGTTTCCGTAGACCGGGACAGGTCTCCTATAATTCACCCCTCCACTTT. It encodes CASSFRRPGQVSYNSPLHF.

The CDR3 here is CASTSGGGNQPQHF. As DNA, the CDR3 is TGTGCCAGCACCTCTGGGGGCGGCAATCAGCCCCAGCATTTT. V is TRBV28 and J is TRBJ1-5; a weak D match, TRBD1 (6 bases). The CDR3 is 14 amino acids. V shed 7 bases and J shed 2 bases, with 12 bases lying between them. CDR1 and CDR2 (germline): MDHEN, SYDVKM.